This TCR beta chain came from a study of Ad26.COV2.S vaccination and SARS-CoV-2 variants. General observations from the study: Vaccine recipients and placebo recipients showed similar non-spike TCR breadth.

Regarding this clone: Its antigen is undetermined.

Produced via immunoSEQ multiplex PCR; TCRdb's table is partial and in-frame only. The sample lists approximately 240,000 clones, roughly 88% seen once, with around a tenth in the top ten. Described treatment: 15 to 20 received Ad26.COV2.S at low or high dose, single or two shots; 5 received placebo; per-sample allocation not given. The samples were gathered on day 63 after the first injection of vaccine or placebo. The clonotype was recovered from a person between 18 and 65 years old who received the Ad26.COV2.S COVID-19 vaccine or a placebo. Sequencing used peripheral blood, obtained in a trial of Ad26.COV2.S vaccine versus placebo.

CDR3 region: CASSLGAGRYNSPLHF. CDR3 coding DNA: TGTGCCAGCAGTTTGGGGGCAGGTCGGTATAATTCACCCCTCCACTTT. This chain joins TRBV28 and TRBJ1-6; possibly TRBD1 for D (6 bases). The V gene lost 3 bases and the J gene lost 4 bases, with 13 bases spanning the gap. Germline assignment: CDR1 MDHEN and CDR2 SYDVKM. The CDR3 spans 16 residues.